The 30 T cell receptor beta chains in this list originate from one sample, sequenced in a study of shared clonotypes between healthy human individuals. Produced via immunoSEQ multiplex PCR; TCRdb's table is partial and in-frame only. The sample lists 2 million to 2.5 million clones; about nine tenths were seen once. The specimen sequenced was naive CD4+ T cells from PBMCs. Stated subset: CD45RA+ positively selected. The receptor set was obtained from a man aged 18 to 30 in good health. Some clones in this sample may be carry-over from other donors' samples.

The chain uses TRBV4-1 and TRBJ2-1, with D possibly being TRBD1 (5 bases). CDR3 length equals 17 residues. From germline, CDR1 is MGHRA and CDR2 YSYEKL. Trimming removed 1 base at V and 0 bases at J, with 13 bases between. The CDR3 DNA reads as TGCGCCAGCAGCCAAGGTGGACACCCGAGCTCCTACAATGAGCAGTTCTTC. This sequence encodes CASSQGGHPSSYNEQFF.

V usage is TRBV9 and J usage is TRBJ2-7, with unresolved D. There are 12 residues in the CDR3. Germline V gene sequence: CDR1 SGDLS, CDR2 YYNGEE. Trimming removed 4 bases from V and 6 bases from J, with 11 bases in between. The chain's CDR3 is CASSPPVGEQYF. In DNA, the CDR3 is TGTGCCAGCAGCCCCCCCGTCGGCGAGCAGTACTTC.

The sample holds a few counts of this clone. The rearrangement links TRBV5-1 to TRBJ2-2, with TRBD2 identical over 7 bases. Germline lookup yields CDR1 SGHRS and CDR2 YFSETQ. Trimming removed 2 bases from V and 3 bases from J; junction bases left unmatched: 1. This CDR3 has 14 residues. CDR3 loop: CASSFAGDTGELFF. CDR3 nucleotide sequence: TGCGCCAGCAGCTTTGCGGGGGACACCGGGGAGCTGTTTTTT.

The CDR3 bases are TGTGCCAGCCAACTATACCCACGGGCTGAAGCTTTCTTT. Its translation is CASQLYPRAEAFF. The genes are TRBV27 and TRBJ1-1; D remains unclear. Trimming left V 8 bases short and J 6 bases short, with 16 bases between. This CDR3 has 13 amino acids. Germline V gene sequence: CDR1 MNHEY, CDR2 SMNVEV (reference sequence).

V and J are TRBV30 and TRBJ2-4; a possible D gene is TRBD2 (6 bases). The germline V and J ends were trimmed by 1 base and 8 bases, with 9 bases remaining between them. Germline values: CDR1 GTSNPN, CDR2 SVGIG (reference sequence). This CDR3 is 12 amino acids long. In DNA, the CDR3 is TGTGCCTGGAGTGAAGGGGAGGACATTCAGTACTTC. This translates into CAWSEGEDIQYF.

The chain has TRBV6-5 and TRBJ2-7; TRBD2 is a possible D gene (6 bases). The CDR3 runs 15 residues. Trimming removed 5 bases at V and 6 bases at J, with 20 bases between. Germline assignment: CDR1 MNHEY and CDR2 SVGAGI. This CDR3 is CASSPTPAGESEQYF. The CDR3, as DNA: TGTGCCAGCAGTCCGACACCAGCGGGTGAAAGCGAGCAGTACTTC.

V and J are TRBV28 and TRBJ2-7; weak D call: TRBD1 (5 bases). The CDR3 is 15 residues long. Trimming shortened V by 8 bases and J by 6 bases, and 23 bases separated the two germline ends. The germline CDR1 and CDR2 sequences are MDHEN and SYDVKM. CDR3 sequence (DNA): TGTGCCAGCGGGTCGCCGAAAGGGGCGCAATTCGAGCAGTACTTC. Protein: CASGSPKGAQFEQYF.

The V gene is TRBV29-1, the J gene TRBJ1-2; D might be TRBD1 (6 bases). CDR1 is SQVTM, CDR2 ANQGSEA, per germline. Between the trimmed V and J ends, which lost 6 bases and 8 bases, there was a span of 16 bases. There are 12 residues in the CDR3. The CDR3 protein is CSVGKQGGGYTF. The CDR3 DNA follows: TGCAGCGTGGGAAAACAGGGCGGCGGCTACACCTTC.

This chain links TRBV28 with TRBJ2-1; no clear D gene. Trimming took off 8 bases at V and 13 bases at J, with 12 bases between the two ends. This CDR3 contains 10 residues. Per the germline V gene, CDR1 is MDHEN and CDR2 is SYDVKM. CDR3: CASGKSFQFF. The CDR3 DNA reads TGTGCCAGCGGCAAGTCCTTTCAGTTCTTC.

This clone was seen only once. This sample includes further DNA sequences coding for the same CDR3. The chain has TRBV7-3 and TRBJ1-3, with a weak D call TRBD1 (5 bases). CDR1 and CDR2 (germline): SGHTA, FQGTGA. Trimming removed 4 bases from V and 2 bases from J, with 9 bases in between. The CDR3 length is 14 residues. Here the CDR3 reads CASSSGGPGNTIYF. Here the CDR3 DNA reads TGTGCCAGCAGCTCGGGGGGTCCTGGAAACACCATATATTTT.

This clone was found once. The chain combines TRBV11-2 with TRBJ2-5; TRBD2 matches 7 bases. Germline CDR1 reads SGHAT; CDR2 reads FQNNGV. J was trimmed by 2 bases and V by 5 bases; bases with no gene match: 11. The CDR3 spans 16 residues. CDR3 protein: CASSKGAGLGQETQYF. DNA for the CDR3: TGTGCCAGCAGCAAAGGAGCGGGGCTGGGACAAGAGACCCAGTACTTC.

This chain joins TRBV27 and TRBJ1-2, with TRBD1 identical over 9 bases. The CDR3 contains 16 residues. The germline V gene encodes CDR1 MNHEY and CDR2 SMNVEV (reference sequence). V lost 3 bases, J lost 5 bases, and 10 bases stayed unmatched. CDR3 DNA: TGTGCCAGCAGTTTGGGACAGGGACAACGAGGGTATGGCTACACCTTC. Its translation: CASSLGQGQRGYGYTF.

The genes are TRBV6-5 and TRBJ2-5; D gene uncertain. Between the trimmed V and J ends, which lost 5 bases and 4 bases, there was a span of 8 bases. Germline V gives CDR1 MNHEY, CDR2 SVGAGI. The CDR3 is made up of 12 amino acids. The CDR3 nucleotides read TGTGCCAGCAGTCCCCCTCTAGAGACCCAGTACTTC. It specifies CASSPPLETQYF.

The chain is built from TRBV14 and TRBJ2-1; 11 bases are a match to TRBD2. Germline V gene lookup returns CDR1 SGHDN and CDR2 FVKESK. Trimming at V came to 1 base and at J to 3 bases, leaving 8 bases not matched to a gene. The CDR3 has 18 residues. CDR3 protein: CASSQGVAGGGYYNEQFF. The CDR3 coding sequence is TGTGCCAGCAGCCAAGGGGTAGCGGGAGGGGGGTACTACAATGAGCAGTTCTTC.

J is TRBJ2-1 and V is TRBV18; D gene unclear. CDR1 and CDR2 (germline): KGHSH, LQKENI. Deletions cut 2 bases from V and 0 bases from J, with 8 bases between. This CDR3 region has 15 residues. CDR3 loop: CASSPGGPSYNEQFF. DNA of the CDR3: TGTGCCAGCTCACCAGGCGGCCCCTCCTACAATGAGCAGTTCTTC.

The CDR3 reads CSVRPDGNQPQHF. CDR3 sequence (DNA): TGCAGCGTCAGACCGGACGGGAATCAGCCCCAGCATTTT. This chain connects TRBV29-1 to TRBJ1-5; D gene ambiguous. Germline V gene lookup returns CDR1 SQVTM and CDR2 ANQGSEA. V shed 6 bases and J shed 4 bases, with 13 bases lying between them. This CDR3 comprises 13 residues.

The CDR3, as DNA: TGTGCCAGCTCACCATCTAGTAACAGGCGCTCGAACACTGAAGCTTTCTTT. It encodes CASSPSSNRRSNTEAFF. The chain combines TRBV18 with TRBJ1-1; D is possibly TRBD1 (5 bases). This CDR3 spans 17 amino acids. V was shortened by 2 bases and J by 1 base, with 17 bases between the two germline ends. In germline, CDR1 is KGHSH, CDR2 LQKENI.

This rearrangement joins TRBV7-6 to TRBJ2-3; D is unclear. The CDR3 extends over 12 amino acids. Germline values: CDR1 SGHVS, CDR2 FNYEAQ. Trimming shortened V by 1 base and J by 8 bases, and 7 bases separated the two germline ends. The CDR3 is CASSLERPTQYF. The CDR3 DNA follows: TGTGCCAGCAGCTTAGAACGGCCTACGCAGTATTTT.

The gene calls are TRBV9 and TRBJ2-7; 7 nucleotides align to TRBD1. Germline V gives CDR1 SGDLS, CDR2 YYNGEE. The CDR3 is 14 residues long. Trimming removed 4 bases from V and 2 bases from J; junction bases left unmatched: 6. The CDR3 DNA follows: TGTGCCAGCAGCTCCAGACAGGGCCCCTACGAGCAGTACTTC. This codes for CASSSRQGPYEQYF.

The rearrangement links TRBV4-2 to TRBJ2-5; TRBD2 matches 13 bases. Germline loops: CDR1 LGHNA, CDR2 YNFKEQ. Losses at the gene ends were 4 bases for V and 9 bases for J; bases not matched to a gene: 11. This CDR3 has 16 residues. CDR3 in DNA: TGTGCCAGCAGCCTAACTAGCGGGGGGGTTAATTGGGCCCAGTACTTC. Amino acid sequence: CASSLTSGGVNWAQYF.

This clone was seen once. V is TRBV7-3 and J is TRBJ1-1, with D maybe TRBD1 (6 bases). Trimming removed 5 bases at V and 1 base at J, with 8 bases between. CDR1 is SGHTA and CDR2 is FQGTGA in the germline V gene. This CDR3 region has 13 residues. For the CDR3, the DNA is TGTGCCAGCAGCGTGACAGGGAACACTGAAGCTTTCTTT. It codes for CASSVTGNTEAFF. Based on the CDR3 plus reference TRBV7-3 and TRBJ1-1, the full variable domain is GAGVSQTPSNKVTEKGKYVELRCDPISGHTALYWYRQSLGQGPEFLIYFQGTGAADDSGLPNDRFFAVRPEGSVSTLKIQRTERGDSAVYLCASSVTGNTEAFFGQGTRLTVV.

This chain joins TRBV7-9 and TRBJ1-3; possible D gene TRBD1, 5 bases. Trimming pared 3 bases from V and 3 bases from J, leaving 6 bases between. Germline V gives CDR1 SEHNR, CDR2 FQNEAQ (reference sequence). CDR3 length: 13 amino acids. CDR3 amino acids: CASSLGLGNTIYF. CDR3 DNA sequence: TGTGCCAGCAGCTTGGGACTTGGAAACACCATATATTTT.

With regard to this clone: The same CDR3 arises from other DNA sequences in this sample as well. The V gene is TRBV5-1, the J gene TRBJ2-5; TRBD2 agrees at 8 bases. The germline gives CDR1 SGHRS, CDR2 YFSETQ. CDR3 length equals 16 residues. Unmatched junction bases numbered 9, after V lost 0 bases and J lost 5 bases. CDR3 DNA: TGCGCCAGCAGCTTGGTTGGCCGGGAGGGCCGCGAGACCCAGTACTTC. Its protein is CASSLVGREGRETQYF.

The V gene is TRBV19, the J gene TRBJ2-7, with TRBD2 identical over 10 bases. This CDR3 has 15 residues. V shed 3 bases, J shed 7 bases, and the junction held 9 bases outside the gene matches. Germline values: CDR1 LNHDA, CDR2 SQIVND (reference sequence). CDR3 sequence reads: CASSISGRAVWEQYF. CDR3 bases: TGTGCCAGTAGTATCAGCGGGAGGGCCGTGTGGGAGCAGTACTTC. Supplemented by reference TRBV19 and TRBJ2-7, the full variable domain reads DGGITQSPKYLFRKEGQNVTLSCEQNLNHDAMYWYRQDPGQGLRLIYYSQIVNDFQKGDIAEGYSVSREKKESFPLTVTSAQKNPTAFYLCASSISGRAVWEQYFGPGTRLTVT.

Comment on this clone: Additional DNA sequences in this sample encode the identical CDR3. This rearrangement joins TRBV7-9 to TRBJ1-5, with D perhaps TRBD1 (5 bases). V was shortened by 8 bases and J by 7 bases, with 12 bases between the two germline ends. The CDR3 is 12 amino acids. The germline CDR1 and CDR2 sequences are SEHNR and FQNEAQ (reference sequence). In nucleotides, the CDR3 is TGTGCCAGCTCCCTGGGGGGGCAGCCCCAGCATTTT. This sequence encodes CASSLGGQPQHF.

The chain employs TRBV6-6 and TRBJ2-7, with D perhaps TRBD2 (6 bases). The germline V and J ends were trimmed by 1 base and 1 base, with 11 bases remaining between them. CDR3 size: 15 residues. Germline CDR1 is MNHNY and CDR2 is SVGAGI (reference sequence). The CDR3 loop is CASSYYLGGSYEQYF. The CDR3 DNA reads as TGTGCCAGCAGTTACTACCTGGGGGGTTCCTACGAGCAGTACTTC.

The chain employs TRBV5-4 and TRBJ2-1; 7 bases map to TRBD2. The CDR3 is 13 amino acids. Losses at the gene ends were 5 bases for V and 6 bases for J; bases not matched to a gene: 5. CDR1 and CDR2 (germline): SGHNT, YYREEE (reference sequence). The CDR3 protein is CASRAGTINEQFF. The CDR3 DNA sequence: TGTGCCAGCAGAGCCGGGACTATCAATGAGCAGTTCTTC.

The chain links TRBV28 to TRBJ2-1; D gene unclear. CDR3 size: 13 residues. Germline CDR1 and CDR2: MDHEN and SYDVKM. V lost 2 bases and J 6 bases, leaving 8 bases between the germline ends. Here the CDR3 DNA reads TGTGCCAGCAGTTTAATAAACGGCAATGAGCAGTTCTTC. Translated, it gives CASSLINGNEQFF.

CDR3 bases: TGTGCCAGCAGTTTAACAGGGGGCTACGAGACCCAGTACTTC. Amino acids: CASSLTGGYETQYF. The chain has TRBV28 and TRBJ2-5; TRBD1 aligns across 9 bases. Looked up from germline, CDR1 is MDHEN and CDR2 is SYDVKM. This CDR3 contains 14 residues. After removal of 2 bases from V and 5 bases from J, the junction contained 3 bases not matched to a gene.

The CDR3 region is CASRGDTFNQPQHF. The CDR3 bases are TGTGCCAGCAGGGGGGACACTTTTAATCAGCCCCAGCATTTT. The chain couples TRBV6-1 to TRBJ1-5; a possible D gene is TRBD1 (6 bases). The CDR3 is made up of 14 amino acids. Germline values: CDR1 MNHNS, CDR2 SASEGT. V dropped 6 bases and J dropped 4 bases, with 13 bases sitting between them.